The rows below give T cell receptor beta chains drawn from one sample of a study of OX40 agonist ivuxolimab in advanced cancers. Sequencing used immunoSEQ multiplex PCR; TCRdb keeps in-frame clones, though not all of them. Among 40,000 to 60,000 clones listed, 85% were seen once. The specimen was CD4+ or CD8+ T cells sorted from blood, collected in a trial of the OX40 agonist ivuxolimab. All receptors derive from an adult with an advanced solid tumor such as melanoma, head and neck, liver or kidney cancer. The CDR3 runs from the conserved cysteine through the conserved F or W. D genes are given only for firm matches. Clone size is not always given. Where it is, it says once, few, many or a class for expanded clones.

TRBJ1-1,-,few,TRBV9,CASSVAGLENTEAFF,TGTGCCAGCAGCGTAGCGGGGCTTGAGAACACTGAAGCTTTCTTT
TRBJ1-3,TRBD1,-,TRBV6-6,CASSYTGGAGGNTIYF,TGTGCCAGCAGTTACACAGGGGGCGCAGGTGGGAACACCATATATTTT
TRBJ2-2,TRBD1,-,TRBV29-1,CSVDRTGSGELFF,TGCAGCGTTGACAGGACAGGGTCCGGGGAGCTGTTTTTT
TRBJ2-7,TRBD1,-,TRBV28,CASSFRDRGSYEQYF,TGTGCCAGCAGTTTTCGGGACAGGGGTTCGTACGAGCAGTACTTC
TRBJ2-5,TRBD1,-,TRBV28,CASTAWTGGKETQYF,TGTGCCAGCACCGCCTGGACAGGGGGGAAAGAGACCCAGTACTTC
TRBJ1-2,-,-,TRBV11-2,CASSLDQNNYGYTF,TGTGCCAGCAGCTTAGATCAGAATAACTATGGCTACACCTTC
TRBJ1-1,-,-,TRBV9,CASSVGGFAEAFF,TGTGCCAGCAGCGTAGGAGGGTTCGCTGAAGCTTTCTTT
TRBJ2-7,-,-,TRBV11-2,CASSLPALDEQYF,TGTGCCAGCAGCCTACCGGCGTTGGACGAGCAGTACTTC
TRBJ1-5,-,-,TRBV6-4,CASSERSGGGQPQHF,TGTGCCAGCAGTGAGAGGTCGGGGGGAGGTCAGCCCCAGCATTTT
TRBJ1-5,-,-,TRBV6-1,CASRYMDSNQPQHF,TGTGCCAGCAGATATATGGACAGCAATCAGCCCCAGCATTTT
TRBJ2-7,-,-,TRBV7-9,CASSSGDSYEQYF,TGTGCCAGCAGCTCGGGTGATTCCTACGAGCAGTACTTC
TRBJ1-2,-,-,TRBV6-1,CASHLLPTESYGYTF,TGTGCCAGCCATCTCCTTCCAACGGAGAGCTATGGCTACACCTTC
TRBJ2-7,TRBD1,-,TRBV7-9,CASSSGTGRTFYYEQYF,TGTGCCAGCAGCTCAGGGACAGGGAGGACCTTTTACTACGAGCAGTACTTC
TRBJ1-1,TRBD1,-,TRBV4-2,CASSQGQGAAFF,TGTGCCAGCAGCCAGGGACAGGGTGCGGCTTTCTTT
TRBJ2-3,-,-,TRBV4-2,CASSQDSGTDTQYF,TGTGCCAGCAGCCAAGATTCGGGCACAGATACGCAGTATTTT
TRBJ1-4,TRBD1,few,TRBV2,CASRTRDSPNEKLFF,TGTGCCAGCAGGACCCGGGACAGCCCTAATGAAAAACTGTTTTTT
TRBJ2-2,-,-,TRBV4-1,CASSPGGLNTGELFF,TGCGCCAGCAGCCCGGGTGGTCTGAACACCGGGGAGCTGTTTTTT
TRBJ2-7,-,-,TRBV10-3,CAISERGSTGEQYF,TGTGCCATCAGTGAGAGGGGAAGTACGGGGGAGCAGTACTTC
TRBJ1-4,TRBD1,-,TRBV5-6,CASSPTGQINEKLFF,TGTGCCAGCAGTCCGACGGGACAGATTAATGAAAAACTGTTTTTT
TRBJ2-7,-,-,TRBV7-7,CASSLSPGYEQYF,TGTGCCAGCAGCTTAAGCCCGGGGTACGAGCAGTACTTC
TRBJ1-2,TRBD1,-,TRBV9,CASSAGQGTNYGYTF,TGTGCCAGCAGCGCAGGACAGGGAACCAACTATGGCTACACCTTC
TRBJ2-5,TRBD2,once,TRBV9,CASSGAASGGQETQYF,TGTGCCAGCAGCGGGGCGGCTAGCGGGGGTCAGGAGACCCAGTACTTC
TRBJ1-2,TRBD1,-,TRBV28,CASSAGTGSLGNYGYTF,TGTGCCAGCAGTGCCGGGACAGGGTCCTTGGGGAACTATGGCTACACCTTC
TRBJ1-2,-,once,TRBV6-5,CASSYGSDSDYGYTF,TGTGCCAGCAGTTACGGCTCGGACAGCGACTATGGCTACACCTTC
TRBJ1-4,TRBD1,-,TRBV27,CASSSLPGQGVTNEKLFF,TGTGCCAGCAGTTCCCTTCCGGGACAGGGTGTCACTAATGAAAAACTGTTTTTT
TRBJ2-5,-,-,TRBV7-2,CASRSQGLQETQYF,TGTGCCAGCAGGTCCCAGGGCCTCCAAGAGACCCAGTACTTC
TRBJ2-2,-,-,TRBV7-5,CVSQGSRNANTGELFF,TGTGTCAGCCAGGGATCTCGGAACGCGAACACCGGGGAGCTGTTTTTT
TRBJ2-5,-,-,TRBV7-6,CASRLGTSETQYF,TGTGCCAGCAGACTCGGGACTTCAGAGACCCAGTACTTC